This paragraph covers one T cell receptor (beta chain) sequence. The V end was cut by 5 bases, the J end by 1 base, with 15 bases between. There are 15 residues in the CDR3. Germline CDR1 is SGDLS and CDR2 is YYNGEE. The data were obtained in a study of blood T cell repertoires in COVID-19. Study-level background: COVID-19 samples collected from the United States, Italy and Spain covered acute and convalescent phases. PBMCs, B-cell-depleted T cells, or T cells were the source of the cDNA or gDNA that made up the material.

Study processing details: Estimation of nucleated cell counts was performed using reference gene primer amplification. Profiled with immunoSEQ multiplex PCR; TCRdb holds only in-frame clones, not every one. The V and J calls and clone size were taken over from that table, and D and trimming were inferred from the DNA. The repertoire consists of about 130,000 clones, with 86% occurring once and the leading ten covering roughly 11%. Followed longitudinally, the Seattle patients had been enrolled during active infection. This TCR was recovered from a woman between 70 and 85 years old with COVID-19, enrolled during active disease. V gene TRBV9 combines with J gene TRBJ1-1, with D maybe TRBD1 (6 bases). The specimen was peripheral blood. DNA of the CDR3: TGTGCCAGCAGTCTGGGGGCACGTGGGAACACTGAAGCTTTCTTT. Translating it yields CASSLGARGNTEAFF.